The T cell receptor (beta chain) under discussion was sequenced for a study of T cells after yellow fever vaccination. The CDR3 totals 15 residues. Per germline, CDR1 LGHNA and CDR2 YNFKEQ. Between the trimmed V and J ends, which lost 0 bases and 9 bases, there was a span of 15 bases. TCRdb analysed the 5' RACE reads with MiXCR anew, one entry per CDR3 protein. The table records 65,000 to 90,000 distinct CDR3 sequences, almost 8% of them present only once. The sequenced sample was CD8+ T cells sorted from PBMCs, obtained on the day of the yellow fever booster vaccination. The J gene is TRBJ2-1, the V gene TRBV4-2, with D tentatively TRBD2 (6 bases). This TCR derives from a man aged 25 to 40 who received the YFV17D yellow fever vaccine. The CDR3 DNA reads TGTGCCAGCAGCCAAGATGTGGGGGGTGGAGGTGAGCAGTTCTTC. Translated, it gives CASSQDVGGGGEQFF.